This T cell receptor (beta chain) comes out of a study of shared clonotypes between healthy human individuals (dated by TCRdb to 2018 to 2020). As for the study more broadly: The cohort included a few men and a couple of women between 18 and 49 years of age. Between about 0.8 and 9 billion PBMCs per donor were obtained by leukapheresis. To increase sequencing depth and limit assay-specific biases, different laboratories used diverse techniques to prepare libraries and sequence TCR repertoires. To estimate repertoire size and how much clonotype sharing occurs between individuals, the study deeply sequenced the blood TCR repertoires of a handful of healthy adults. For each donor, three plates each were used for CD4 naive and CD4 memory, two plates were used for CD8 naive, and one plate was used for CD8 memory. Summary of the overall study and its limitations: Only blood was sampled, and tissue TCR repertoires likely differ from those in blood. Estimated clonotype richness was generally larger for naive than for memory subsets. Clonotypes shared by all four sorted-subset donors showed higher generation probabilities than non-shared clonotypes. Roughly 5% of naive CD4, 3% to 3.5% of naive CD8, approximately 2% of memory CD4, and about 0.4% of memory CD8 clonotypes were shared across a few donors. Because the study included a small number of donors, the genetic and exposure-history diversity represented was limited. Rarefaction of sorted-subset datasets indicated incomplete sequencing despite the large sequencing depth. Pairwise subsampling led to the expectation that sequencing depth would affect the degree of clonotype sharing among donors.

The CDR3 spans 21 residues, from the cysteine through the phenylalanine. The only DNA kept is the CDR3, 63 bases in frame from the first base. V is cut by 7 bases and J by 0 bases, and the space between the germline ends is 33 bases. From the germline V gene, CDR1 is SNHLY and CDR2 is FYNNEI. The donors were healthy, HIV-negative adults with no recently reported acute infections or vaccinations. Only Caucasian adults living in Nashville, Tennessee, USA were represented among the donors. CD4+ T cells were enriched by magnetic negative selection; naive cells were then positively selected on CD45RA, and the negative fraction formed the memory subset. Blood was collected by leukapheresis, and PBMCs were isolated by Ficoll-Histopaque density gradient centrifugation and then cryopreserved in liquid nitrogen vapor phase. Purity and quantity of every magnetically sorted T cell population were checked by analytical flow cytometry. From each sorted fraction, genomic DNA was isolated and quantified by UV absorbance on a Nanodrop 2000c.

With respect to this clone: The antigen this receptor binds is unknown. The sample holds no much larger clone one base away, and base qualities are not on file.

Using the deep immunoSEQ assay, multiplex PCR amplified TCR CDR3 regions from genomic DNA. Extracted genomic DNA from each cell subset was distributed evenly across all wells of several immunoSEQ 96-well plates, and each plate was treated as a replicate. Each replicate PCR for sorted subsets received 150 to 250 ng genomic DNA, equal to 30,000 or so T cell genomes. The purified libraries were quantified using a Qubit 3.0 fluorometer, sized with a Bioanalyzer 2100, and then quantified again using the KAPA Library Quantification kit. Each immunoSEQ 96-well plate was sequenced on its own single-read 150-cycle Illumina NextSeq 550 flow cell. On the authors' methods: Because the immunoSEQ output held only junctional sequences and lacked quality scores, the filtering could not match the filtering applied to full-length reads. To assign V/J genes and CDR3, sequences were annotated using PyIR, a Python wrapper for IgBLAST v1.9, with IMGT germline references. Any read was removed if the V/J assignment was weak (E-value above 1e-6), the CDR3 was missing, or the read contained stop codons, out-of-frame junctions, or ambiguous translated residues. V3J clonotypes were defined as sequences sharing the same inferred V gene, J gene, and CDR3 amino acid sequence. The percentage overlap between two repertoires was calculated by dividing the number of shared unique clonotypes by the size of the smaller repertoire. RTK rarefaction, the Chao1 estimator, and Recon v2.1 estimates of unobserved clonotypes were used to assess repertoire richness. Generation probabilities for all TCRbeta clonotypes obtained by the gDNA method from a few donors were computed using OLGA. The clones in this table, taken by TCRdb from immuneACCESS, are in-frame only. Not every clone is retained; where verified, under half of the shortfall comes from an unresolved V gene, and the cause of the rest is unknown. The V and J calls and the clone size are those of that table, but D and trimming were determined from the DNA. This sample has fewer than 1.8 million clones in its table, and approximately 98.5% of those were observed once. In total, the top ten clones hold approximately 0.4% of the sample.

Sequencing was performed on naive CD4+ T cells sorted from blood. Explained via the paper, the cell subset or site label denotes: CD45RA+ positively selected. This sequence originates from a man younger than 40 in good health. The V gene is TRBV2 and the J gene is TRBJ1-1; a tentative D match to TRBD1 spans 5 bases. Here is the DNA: TGTGCCAGCATGGATTATCACGGGCAGGGTGAAATCAGGATCATGAACACTGAAGCTTTCTTT. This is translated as CASMDYHGQGEIRIMNTEAFF.